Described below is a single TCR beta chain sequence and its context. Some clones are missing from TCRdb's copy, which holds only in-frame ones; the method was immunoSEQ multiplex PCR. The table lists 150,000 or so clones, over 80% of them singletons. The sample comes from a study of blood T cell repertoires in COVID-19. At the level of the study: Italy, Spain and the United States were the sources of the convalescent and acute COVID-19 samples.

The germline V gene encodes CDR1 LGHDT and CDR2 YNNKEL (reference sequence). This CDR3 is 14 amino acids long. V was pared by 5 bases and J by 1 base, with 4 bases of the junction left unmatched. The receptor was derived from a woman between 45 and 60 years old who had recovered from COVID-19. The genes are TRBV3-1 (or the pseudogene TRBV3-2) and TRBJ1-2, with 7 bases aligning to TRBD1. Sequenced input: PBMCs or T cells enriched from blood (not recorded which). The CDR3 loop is CASSYRGLNYGYTF. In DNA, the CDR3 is TGTGCCAGCAGCTACAGGGGCCTTAACTATGGCTACACCTTC.